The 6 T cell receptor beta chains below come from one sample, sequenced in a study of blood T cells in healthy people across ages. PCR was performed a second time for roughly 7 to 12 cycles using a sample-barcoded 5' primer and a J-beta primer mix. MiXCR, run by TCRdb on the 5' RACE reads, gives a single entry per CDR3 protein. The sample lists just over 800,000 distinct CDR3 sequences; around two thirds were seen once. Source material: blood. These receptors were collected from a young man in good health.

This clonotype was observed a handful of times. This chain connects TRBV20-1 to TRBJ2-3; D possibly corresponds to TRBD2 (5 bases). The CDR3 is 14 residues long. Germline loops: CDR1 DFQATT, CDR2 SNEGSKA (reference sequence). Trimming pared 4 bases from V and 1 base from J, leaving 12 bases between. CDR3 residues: CSAKEQAGTDTQYF. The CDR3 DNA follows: TGCAGTGCTAAAGAACAAGCGGGCACAGATACGCAGTATTTT.

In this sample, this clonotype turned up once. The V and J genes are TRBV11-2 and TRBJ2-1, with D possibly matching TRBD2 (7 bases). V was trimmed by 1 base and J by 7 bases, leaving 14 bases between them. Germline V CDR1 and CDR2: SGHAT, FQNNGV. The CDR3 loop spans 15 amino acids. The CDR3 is CASSLGGGPTNEQFF. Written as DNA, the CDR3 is TGTGCCAGCAGCTTAGGGGGGGGGCCTACTAATGAGCAGTTCTTC.

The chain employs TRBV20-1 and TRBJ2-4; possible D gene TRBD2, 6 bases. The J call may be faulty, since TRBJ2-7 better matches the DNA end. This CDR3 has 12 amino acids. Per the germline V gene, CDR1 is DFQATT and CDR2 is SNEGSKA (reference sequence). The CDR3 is CSRRGNLLEQYF. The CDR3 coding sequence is TGCAGTCGTCGGGGGAATCTGCTCGAGCAGTACTTC.

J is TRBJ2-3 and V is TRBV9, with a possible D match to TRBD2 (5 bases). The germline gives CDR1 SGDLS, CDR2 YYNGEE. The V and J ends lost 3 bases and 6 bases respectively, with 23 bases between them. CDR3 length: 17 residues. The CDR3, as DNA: TGTGCCAGCAGCGACCACCTCACAGCGGCACCTTGGGATACGCAGTATTTT. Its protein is CASSDHLTAAPWDTQYF.

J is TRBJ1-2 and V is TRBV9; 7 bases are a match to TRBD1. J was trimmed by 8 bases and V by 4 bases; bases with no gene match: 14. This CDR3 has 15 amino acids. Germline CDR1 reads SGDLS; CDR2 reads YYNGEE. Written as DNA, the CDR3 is TGTGCCAGCAGCCCTGATCTACAGGGGCTTAGAGGCTACACCTTC. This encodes CASSPDLQGLRGYTF.

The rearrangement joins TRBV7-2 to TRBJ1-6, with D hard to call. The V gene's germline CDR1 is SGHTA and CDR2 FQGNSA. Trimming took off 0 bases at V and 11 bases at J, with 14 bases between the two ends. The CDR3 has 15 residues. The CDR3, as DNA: TGTGCCAGCAGCTTAGCCCCGGCGGCGACGCCACCCCTCCACTTT. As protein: CASSLAPAATPPLHF.